Each of the 24 T cell receptor beta chains below was sequenced from the same sample in a study of graft-versus-host responses after intestinal transplantation. Some clones are missing from TCRdb's copy, which holds only in-frame ones; the method was immunoSEQ multiplex PCR. The data show about 120,000 clones, 85% to 95% seen once. Their cognate antigens are unknown. The sequences come from unstimulated CD4+ T cells sorted from spleen or lymph node cells, collected before intestinal transplant. The receptor set was obtained from a human donor who received an intestinal transplant.

The chain recombines TRBV21-1 with TRBJ2-7; no DNA check was done on the table's D call, TRBD2. TRBV21-1 is a pseudogene locus. The CDR3 covers 15 residues. The CDR3 reads CASSNGTSVSYEQYF. CDR3 bases: TGTGCCAGCAGCAATGGGACTAGCGTCTCCTACGAGCAGTACTTC.

The V call is TRBV28, the J call TRBJ2-7; D possibly corresponds to TRBD1 (6 bases). Germline values: CDR1 MDHEN, CDR2 SYDVKM. With 5 bases removed from V and 4 bases from J, the gap between germline ends came to 18 bases. This CDR3 spans 15 amino acids. In DNA form, the CDR3 reads TGTGCCAGCAGTCTTAACGTGGCAGGGGCTTACGAGCAGTACTTC. This encodes CASSLNVAGAYEQYF.

This sequence joins TRBV10-2 and TRBJ2-2; 10 bases are shared with TRBD2. V gave up 2 bases and J gave up 4 bases; unmatched junction bases: 4. The CDR3 totals 16 residues. Per the germline V gene, CDR1 is WSHSY and CDR2 is SAAADI. The CDR3 DNA reads as TGCGCCAGCAGTGAGGCAGGACTAGCGGCCACCGGGGAGCTGTTTTTT. Translated, it gives CASSEAGLAATGELFF.

The genes are TRBV2 and TRBJ1-3, with D perhaps TRBD1 (6 bases). The germline CDR1 and CDR2 sequences are SNHLY and FYNNEI. The CDR3 length is 13 residues. V was shortened by 4 bases and J by 4 bases, with 8 bases between the two germline ends. DNA of the CDR3: TGTGCCAGCAGTGTTGACAGGGGAAACACCATATATTTT. Translation gives CASSVDRGNTIYF.

The chain has TRBV28 and TRBJ2-7, with 9 bases fitting TRBD1. V lost 3 bases, J lost 6 bases, and 15 bases stayed unmatched. The CDR3 is 17 residues long. Germline V gene lookup returns CDR1 MDHEN and CDR2 SYDVKM. For the CDR3, the DNA is TGTGCCAGCAGTTTTTGGGGGACGGGGGACAGGGTAGGCGAGCAGTACTTC. Encoded protein: CASSFWGTGDRVGEQYF.

Comments on this clone: This sample also contains other DNA sequences that code for the same CDR3. The V call is TRBV5-1, the J call TRBJ2-2, with D possibly being TRBD2 (5 bases). V was cut by 0 bases and J by 6 bases, with 6 bases left in between. This CDR3 region has 13 residues. Germline V gene sequence: CDR1 SGHRS, CDR2 YFSETQ. DNA of the CDR3: TGCGCCAGCAGCTTGGGCGGGTCCGGGGAGCTGTTTTTT. Translated: CASSLGGSGELFF.

The chain couples TRBV7-9 to TRBJ2-2, with a possible D match to TRBD2 (6 bases). CDR3 size: 17 residues. The V gene's germline CDR1 is SEHNR and CDR2 FQNEAQ (reference sequence). Trimming removed 7 bases from V and 4 bases from J, with 22 bases in between. The CDR3 here is CASTSPGGPSGTGELFF. The CDR3 DNA follows: TGTGCCAGCACCTCACCCGGAGGGCCCTCTGGCACCGGGGAGCTGTTTTTT.

V gene TRBV20-1 combines with J gene TRBJ2-7, with D tentatively TRBD1 (5 bases). Between the trimmed V and J ends, which lost 6 bases and 6 bases, there was a span of 12 bases. There are 11 residues in the CDR3. Germline V gene data show CDR1 as DFQATT and CDR2 as SNEGSKA (reference sequence). DNA of the CDR3: TGCAGTGCCCCGCAGGGTTCCGAGCAGTACTTC. Protein: CSAPQGSEQYF.

The chain joins TRBV2 to TRBJ2-7; 11 bases fit TRBD2. Trimming at V came to 6 bases and at J to 1 base, leaving 5 bases not matched to a gene. Looked up from germline, CDR1 is SNHLY and CDR2 is FYNNEI. The length of the CDR3 is 15 residues. In DNA, the CDR3 is TGTGCCAGCAGCGCTAGCGGGAGGACTTCCTACGAGCAGTACTTC. Protein product: CASSASGRTSYEQYF.

The count of this clone is one. The chain couples TRBV6-5 to TRBJ2-7; 9 bases are a match to TRBD1. CDR1 MNHEY and CDR2 SVGAGI come from the germline V gene. The CDR3 runs to 14 residues. The V and J ends lost 6 bases and 5 bases, in that order; junction bases with no gene match: 8. The chain's CDR3 is CASRRRDRVNEQYF. CDR3 coding DNA: TGTGCCAGCAGGCGCCGGGACAGGGTAAACGAGCAGTACTTC.

This sequence joins TRBV5-6 and TRBJ2-3, with 7 bases fitting TRBD2. V gave up 0 bases and J gave up 10 bases; unmatched junction bases: 2. Germline CDR1 and CDR2: SGHDT and YYEEEE. The CDR3 contains 12 residues. The DNA for the CDR3 is TGTGCCAGCAGCTTGGGGGGGGGAGCGCAGTATTTT. Its protein product is CASSLGGGAQYF.

This rearrangement joins TRBV7-9 to TRBJ2-2, with D perhaps TRBD2 (6 bases). Germline CDR1 is SEHNR and CDR2 is FQNEAQ (reference sequence). CDR3 length equals 14 residues. Trimming took 3 bases from V and 7 from J, leaving 12 bases between them. The CDR3, as DNA: TGTGCCAGCAGCTTGTCGGGAGTCCTCGGGGAGCTGTTTTTT. This encodes CASSLSGVLGELFF.

The chain combines TRBV5-1 with TRBJ2-7; TRBD1 agrees at 10 bases. This CDR3 has 14 amino acids. The V gene end was trimmed by 7 bases and the J gene end by 0 bases; junction bases not matched to a gene: 4. Germline V gene data show CDR1 as SGHRS and CDR2 as YFSETQ. The CDR3 protein is CASSRDRGSYEQYF. The CDR3 DNA reads TGCGCCAGCTCCCGGGACAGGGGCTCCTACGAGCAGTACTTC.

The DNA for the CDR3 is TGTGCCAGTAGTGACTTAGGGGGGGCGAACACTGAAGCTTTCTTT. This translates into CASSDLGGANTEAFF. The chain has TRBV19 and TRBJ1-1; D is possibly TRBD1 (6 bases). V was trimmed by 5 bases and J by 1 base, leaving 14 bases between them. This CDR3 is 15 amino acids long. The germline V gene encodes CDR1 LNHDA and CDR2 SQIVND (reference sequence).

The chain recombines TRBV27 with TRBJ1-5; 9 bases match TRBD1. Germline trimming cut 5 bases from V and 5 bases from J; bases unmatched to any gene: 4. CDR1 is MNHEY, CDR2 SMNVEV, per germline (reference sequence). This CDR3 has 14 residues. The CDR3 DNA follows: TGTGCCAGCAGTAAACAGGGGGCTTATCAGCCCCAGCATTTT. It codes for CASSKQGAYQPQHF.

The CDR3 loop is CASSVTSANTGELFF. CDR3 in DNA: TGTGCCAGCAGCGTAACTAGCGCGAACACCGGGGAGCTGTTTTTT. The chain couples TRBV9 to TRBJ2-2, with 7 bases that match TRBD2. The CDR3 covers 15 residues. Germline lookup yields CDR1 SGDLS and CDR2 YYNGEE. Unmatched junction bases numbered 0, after V lost 1 base and J lost 0 bases. Looking up the rest from reference TRBV9 and TRBJ2-2 gives the full variable domain: DSGVTQTPKHLITATGQRVTLRCSPRSGDLSVYWYQQSLDQGLQFLIQYYNGEERAKGNILERFSAQQFPDLHSELNLSSLELGDSALYFCASSVTSANTGELFFGEGSRLTVL.

This rearrangement joins TRBV2 to TRBJ2-4; D is perhaps TRBD2 (5 bases). V was trimmed by 3 bases and J by 3 bases, leaving 12 bases between them. Per the germline V gene, CDR1 is SNHLY and CDR2 is FYNNEI. The CDR3 is 15 amino acids. The CDR3 coding sequence is TGTGCCAGCAGTGATTACGAGCGGAGCAAAAACATTCAGTACTTC. Protein product: CASSDYERSKNIQYF. Together with reference TRBV2 and TRBJ2-4, the CDR3 gives the full variable domain: EPEVTQTPSHQVTQMGQEVILRCVPISNHLYFYWYRQILGQKVEFLVSFYNNEISEKSEIFDDQFSVERPDGSNFTLKIRSTKLEDSAMYFCASSDYERSKNIQYFGAGTRLSVL.

The chain's CDR3 is CASGLDTGSNQPQHF. The CDR3 bases are TGTGCTAGTGGTTTGGACACAGGGTCCAATCAGCCCCAGCATTTT. V is TRBV12-5 and J is TRBJ1-5, with D possibly being TRBD1 (6 bases). Germline CDR1 reads LGHNT; CDR2 reads FRNRAP. V shed 1 base and J shed 3 bases, with 10 bases lying between them. This CDR3 region has 15 residues.

This clone has only a few counts. V and J are TRBV5-1 and TRBJ2-5; 11 nucleotides match TRBD1. Germline V gene lookup returns CDR1 SGHRS and CDR2 YFSETQ. The CDR3 covers 16 residues. The ends lost 4 bases at V and 5 bases at J; junction bases unmatched: 10. The CDR3 nucleotides read TGCGCCAGCAGCGTTATCCAGGGACAGGGGGTCGAGACCCAGTACTTC. It is translated as CASSVIQGQGVETQYF.

DNA of the CDR3: TGTGCCAGCAGCTTATCGTTAGAAACGGCCGGGGAGCTGTTTTTT. Translation: CASSLSLETAGELFF. V gene TRBV7-9 combines with J gene TRBJ2-2; D is undetermined. Germline loops: CDR1 SEHNR, CDR2 FQNEAQ (reference sequence). This CDR3 has 15 residues. The V end was cut by 2 bases, the J end by 6 bases, with 13 bases between.

This rearrangement joins TRBV28 to TRBJ1-5, with a possible D match to TRBD1 (5 bases). Trimming removed 11 bases at V and 4 bases at J, with 12 bases between. CDR1 MDHEN and CDR2 SYDVKM come from the germline V gene. The CDR3 spans 12 residues. CDR3 loop: CAAQEGNQPQHF. CDR3 coding DNA: TGTGCCGCCCAAGAGGGGAATCAGCCCCAGCATTTT.

The J gene is TRBJ1-1, the V gene TRBV10-2; no clear D gene. The CDR3 is 12 amino acids. CDR1 and CDR2 (germline): WSHSY, SAAADI. Trimming took off 6 bases at V and 6 bases at J, with 11 bases between the two ends. CDR3 coding DNA: TGCGCCAGCAGCATTACGGAATCTGAAGCTTTCTTT. Protein: CASSITESEAFF.

This chain uses TRBV6-1 with TRBJ1-3; 9 positions agree with TRBD1. The V segment lost 7 bases and the J segment 3 bases; nucleotides outside the gene matches: 7. The CDR3 totals 15 residues. Germline assignment: CDR1 MNHNS and CDR2 SASEGT. The CDR3 nucleotides are TGTGCCAGCATTATCGGGACAGGGTTTGGAAACACCATATATTTT. It codes for CASIIGTGFGNTIYF.

The CDR3 spells CASSLNLGGYGYTF. The CDR3 nucleotides are TGTGCCAGCAGTTTAAACCTAGGGGGTTATGGCTACACCTTC. This chain joins TRBV27 and TRBJ1-2; D might be TRBD1 (6 bases). CDR1 is MNHEY and CDR2 is SMNVEV in the germline V gene (reference sequence). This CDR3 comprises 14 residues. Deletions cut 2 bases from V and 5 bases from J, with 12 bases between.